What follows describes a single T cell receptor (beta chain). No antigen is known for it. V lost 4 bases to trimming and J lost 9 bases, with 9 bases between them. The V gene's germline CDR1 is MDHEN and CDR2 SYDVKM. The CDR3 consists of 12 residues. The method was immunoSEQ multiplex PCR; TCRdb's version includes in-frame clones alone and lacks a portion of them. In the table there are 100,000 to 150,000 clones, 88% of which are singletons. Indicated time point: blood 2 weeks post-SBRT. Treatment defined: 15 Gy SBRT to primary tumor, nephrectomy 4 weeks later. After SBRT, blood was collected at 2 and 4 weeks, plus baseline. The data were taken from a study of radiation and T cells in renal cell carcinoma. Study information: Nephrectomy followed 15 Gy stereotactic body radiation by 4 weeks. General study results and limits: In blood, top tumor clones expanded by 2 weeks, shrinking by 4.

The sequencing here drew on blood, taken from a patient whose treatment included radiotherapy and nephrectomy. V is TRBV28 and J is TRBJ2-2; D is possibly TRBD1 (5 bases). The receptor was derived from an older woman with renal cell carcinoma. CDR3 nucleotides: TGTGCCAGCAGTTCAACAGGCCGGGAGCTGTTTTTT. It translates to CASSSTGRELFF.